This TCR beta chain was identified during a study of CD8 T cells in Susac syndrome. Germline CDR1 DFQATT, CDR2 SNEGSKA (reference sequence). V was pared by 2 bases and J by 5 bases, with 16 bases between. This CDR3 is built from 15 residues. RNA totalling about 0.45 to 1 ug underwent reverse transcription with random hexamers. TCRdb reprocessed the immunoSEQ multiplex PCR reads with MiXCR, giving one entry per CDR3 protein. The data contain 200,000 or so distinct CDR3 sequences, nearly 97% of them singletons. From blood CD8+ and CD4+ T cells, TCR beta sequences were generated. FACS enriched CD8+ TEMRA cells, while bulk CD8+ and CD4+ were negatively isolated.

Sequenced material: CD4+ T cells from PBMCs. This chain uses TRBV20-1 with TRBJ1-5, with D possibly being TRBD1 (5 bases). This TCR came from a human donor with multiple sclerosis. CDR3 DNA: TGCAGTGCTAGACCTCCGGGCAGGGATTATCAGCCCCAGCATTTT. As protein: CSARPPGRDYQPQHF.